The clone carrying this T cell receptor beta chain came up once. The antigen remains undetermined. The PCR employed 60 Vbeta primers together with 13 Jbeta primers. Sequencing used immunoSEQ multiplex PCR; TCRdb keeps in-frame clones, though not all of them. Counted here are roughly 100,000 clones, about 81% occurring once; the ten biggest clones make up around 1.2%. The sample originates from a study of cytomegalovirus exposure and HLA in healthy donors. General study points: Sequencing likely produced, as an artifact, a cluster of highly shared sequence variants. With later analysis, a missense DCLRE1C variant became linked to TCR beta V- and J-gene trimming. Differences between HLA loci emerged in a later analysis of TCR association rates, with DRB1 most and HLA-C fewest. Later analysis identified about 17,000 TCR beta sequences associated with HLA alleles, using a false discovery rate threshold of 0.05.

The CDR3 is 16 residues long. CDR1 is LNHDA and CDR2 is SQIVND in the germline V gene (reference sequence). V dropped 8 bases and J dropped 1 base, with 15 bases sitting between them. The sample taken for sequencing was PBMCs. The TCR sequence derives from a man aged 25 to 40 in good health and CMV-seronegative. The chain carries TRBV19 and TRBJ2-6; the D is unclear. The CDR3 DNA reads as TGTGCCAGTTACAAGTGGGCCTCTTCTGGGGCCAACGTCCTGACTTTC. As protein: CASYKWASSGANVLTF.